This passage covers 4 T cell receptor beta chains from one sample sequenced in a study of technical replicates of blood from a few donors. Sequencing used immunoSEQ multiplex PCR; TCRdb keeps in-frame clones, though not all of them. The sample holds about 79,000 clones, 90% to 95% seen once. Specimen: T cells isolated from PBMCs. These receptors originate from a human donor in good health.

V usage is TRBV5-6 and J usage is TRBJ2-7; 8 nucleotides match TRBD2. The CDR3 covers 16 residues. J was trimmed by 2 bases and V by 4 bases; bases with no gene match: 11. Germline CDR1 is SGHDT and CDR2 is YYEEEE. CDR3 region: CASSPSFSGGPYEQYF. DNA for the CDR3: TGTGCCAGCAGCCCCTCCTTTTCGGGGGGGCCCTACGAGCAGTACTTC.

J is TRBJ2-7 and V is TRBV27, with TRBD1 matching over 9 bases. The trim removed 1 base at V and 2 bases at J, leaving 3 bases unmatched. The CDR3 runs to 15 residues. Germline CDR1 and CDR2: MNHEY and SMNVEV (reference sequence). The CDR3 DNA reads TGTGCCAGCAGTTTATACCGGGACAGGGCCTACGAGCAGTACTTC. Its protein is CASSLYRDRAYEQYF.

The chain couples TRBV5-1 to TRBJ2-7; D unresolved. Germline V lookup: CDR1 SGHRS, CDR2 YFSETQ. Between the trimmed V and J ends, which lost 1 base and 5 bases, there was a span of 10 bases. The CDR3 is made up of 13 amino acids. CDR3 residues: CASSLLTGHEQYF. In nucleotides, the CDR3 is TGCGCCAGCAGCTTGCTAACGGGTCACGAGCAGTACTTC. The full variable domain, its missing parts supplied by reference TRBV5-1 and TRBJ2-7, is KAGVTQTPRYLIKTRGQQVTLSCSPISGHRSVSWYQQTPGQGLQFLFEYFSETQRNKGNFPGRFSGRQFSNSRSEMNVSTLELGDSALYLCASSLLTGHEQYFGPGTRLTVT.

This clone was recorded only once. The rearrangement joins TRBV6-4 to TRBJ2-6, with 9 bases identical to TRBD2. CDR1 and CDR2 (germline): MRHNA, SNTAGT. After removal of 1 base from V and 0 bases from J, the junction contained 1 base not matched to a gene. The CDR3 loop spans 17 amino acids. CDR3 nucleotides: TGTGCCAGCAGTGACTGGGGACTAGCCTCTGGGGCCAACGTCCTGACTTTC. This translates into CASSDWGLASGANVLTF.